One sample yielded the 5 T cell receptor beta chains listed below, sequenced in a study of T cell responses to AZD1222 COVID-19 vaccine. The assay was immunoSEQ multiplex PCR, and TCRdb's table has in-frame clones only and misses some. The table shows some 150,000 clones, with about 91% occurring only once. This material consisted of peripheral blood, taken on day 0 of AZD1222 vaccination. These receptors originate from an adult in good health.

The chain has TRBV24-1 and TRBJ2-1; 8 bases match TRBD2. The V and J ends lost 9 bases and 8 bases, in that order; junction bases with no gene match: 8. The CDR3 extends over 13 amino acids. Germline values: CDR1 KGHDR, CDR2 SFDVKD. CDR3 in DNA: TGTGCCACCGTAGCGGGGTTTTCCGATGAGCAGTTCTTC. It codes for CATVAGFSDEQFF.

This rearrangement joins TRBV15 to TRBJ2-7, with a weak D call TRBD1 (5 bases). V dropped 5 bases and J dropped 2 bases, with 16 bases sitting between them. The germline V gene has CDR1 LNHNV and CDR2 YYDKDF (reference sequence). This CDR3 is 15 amino acids long. CDR3 loop: CATSLDTTGTYEQYF. The CDR3 DNA is TGTGCCACCAGCTTGGACACAACTGGAACCTACGAGCAGTACTTC.

The J gene is TRBJ2-4, the V gene TRBV5-1, with D unclear. The V end lost 4 bases, the J end lost 3 bases, and 8 bases lay between the germline ends. Per germline, CDR1 SGHRS and CDR2 YFSETQ. CDR3 length: 13 residues. In nucleotides, the CDR3 is TGCGCCAGCAGCCCCCCAGGCAAAAACATTCAGTACTTC. This gives the protein CASSPPGKNIQYF. The whole variable domain, filled in from reference TRBV5-1 and TRBJ2-4, reads KAGVTQTPRYLIKTRGQQVTLSCSPISGHRSVSWYQQTPGQGLQFLFEYFSETQRNKGNFPGRFSGRQFSNSRSEMNVSTLELGDSALYLCASSPPGKNIQYFGAGTRLSVL.

V gene TRBV5-1 combines with J gene TRBJ2-7, with TRBD1 matching over 8 bases. This CDR3 spans 16 amino acids. Germline V gene sequence: CDR1 SGHRS, CDR2 YFSETQ. Trimming cost V 4 bases and J 5 bases; bases outside gene matches: 14. The CDR3 loop reads CASSERAGTGSDEQYF. In DNA form, the CDR3 reads TGCGCCAGCAGCGAGAGAGCCGGGACAGGCTCGGACGAGCAGTACTTC.

This clone was recorded once. The V gene is TRBV5-1, the J gene TRBJ1-1; D is ambiguous. V gave up 0 bases and J gave up 8 bases, with 11 bases separating them. The CDR3 covers 13 residues. CDR1 is SGHRS, CDR2 YFSETQ, per germline. The CDR3 sequence: CASSLVGIREAFF. CDR3 DNA sequence: TGCGCCAGCAGCTTGGTCGGTATTAGGGAAGCTTTCTTT.